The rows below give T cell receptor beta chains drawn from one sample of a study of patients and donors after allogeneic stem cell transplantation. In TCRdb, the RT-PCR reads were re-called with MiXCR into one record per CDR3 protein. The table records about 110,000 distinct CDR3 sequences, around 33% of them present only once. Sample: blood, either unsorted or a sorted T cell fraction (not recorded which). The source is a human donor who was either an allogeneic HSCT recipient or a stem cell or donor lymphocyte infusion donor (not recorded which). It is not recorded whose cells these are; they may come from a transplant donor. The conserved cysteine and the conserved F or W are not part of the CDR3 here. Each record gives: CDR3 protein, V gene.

SAPQQGYTEAF,TRBV20-1
SVESAGTSGDTQY,TRBV29-1
ASSPRPNQPQH,TRBV7-2
ATSSGQELGIGEQF,TRBV15
SASIWAAEAF,TRBV20-1
ASSSGTGISYT,TRBV6-2/TRBV6-3
SAIVEGKETQY,TRBV20-1
ASSTTGTRHYNEQF,TRBV5-1
ASTLRGGYGYT,TRBV28
SARCPLTASITYEQY,TRBV20-1
ASRSLATNEQF,TRBV7-3
ASSQGTSGDTQY,TRBV5-6
ASRDLGYQPQH,TRBV6-1
ASSFSGANTEAF,TRBV11-3
ASSGTHVAETQY,TRBV18
ASSPEGNTGELF,TRBV12-3/TRBV12-4
ASSQERDRSPGYT,TRBV4-2
ASSQEIRDTNQPQH,TRBV4-1
ASSSDRRISYEQY,TRBV27
ASSYSLAINEQF,TRBV6-5
ASRPLTGSGNTIY,TRBV6-5
ASSIGPPLLAF,TRBV5-6
ASRGGQRGISPLH,TRBV2
ASSPDPNTEAF,TRBV4-3
ASSVQGYEQY,TRBV6-2/TRBV6-3
ASSSTGRNSEAF,TRBV7-3
ATKIAGGHNEQF,TRBV12-3/TRBV12-4
SAISRGGVQY,TRBV20-1
ASSLARDRGVQPQH,TRBV12-3/TRBV12-4
ASSQRGRGPADTQY,TRBV3-1
ASTWTGPANTEAF,TRBV7-8
ASSVSTLALETAGELF,TRBV9
ASTPSSSNTGELF,TRBV6-1
SVARTDTQY,TRBV29-1
ASSQARGLLGYT,TRBV18
ASALGLAGNEQF,TRBV7-2
ASSLRTGENEKLF,TRBV7-8
ASSQDTWTPLH,TRBV2
ASSKGGPGNEQF,TRBV28
SAREGALGEKLF,TRBV20-1
ASSLLLNYGYT,TRBV6-5
ASSSLQGYTEAF,TRBV27
ASSSDSLNTEAF,TRBV7-8
ASSPSGRQAYNEQF,TRBV9
ASSFTVPGTDTQY,TRBV11-2
ASSSRTLNTEAF,TRBV11-3
ASSLSGTSGRYEQY,TRBV28
ASSSLLFEAF,TRBV12-3/TRBV12-4
ASSGQGIDSSPLH,TRBV10-2
ASRMGFYGYT,TRBV7-9
ASSLMGGPLESPLH,TRBV7-8
ASSVDMGTEAF,TRBV5-6
ASSSQGATLYEQY,TRBV12-3/TRBV12-4
ASGPGLAGVDTQY,TRBV12-5
ASSPRAGMGETQY,TRBV11-2
ASSPTGTRGRYEQY,TRBV27
SARESPGNTEAF,TRBV20-1
SVSGSSYNEQF,TRBV29-1
ASSVDSAGNTGELF,TRBV9